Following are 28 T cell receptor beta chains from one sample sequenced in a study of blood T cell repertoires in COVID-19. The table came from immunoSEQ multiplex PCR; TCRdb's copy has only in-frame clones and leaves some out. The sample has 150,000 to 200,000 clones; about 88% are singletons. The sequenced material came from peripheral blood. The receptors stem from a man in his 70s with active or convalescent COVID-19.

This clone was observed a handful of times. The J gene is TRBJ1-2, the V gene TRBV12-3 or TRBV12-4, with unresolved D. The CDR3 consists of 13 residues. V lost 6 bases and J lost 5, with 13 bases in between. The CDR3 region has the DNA TGTGCCAGCAGGGCTCGGACTTCTTATGGCTACACCTTC. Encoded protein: CASRARTSYGYTF.

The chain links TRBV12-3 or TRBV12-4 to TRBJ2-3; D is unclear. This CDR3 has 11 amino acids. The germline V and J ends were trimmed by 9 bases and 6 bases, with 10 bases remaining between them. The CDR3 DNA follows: TGTGCCAGTGAGAATTTTGATACGCAGTATTTT. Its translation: CASENFDTQYF.

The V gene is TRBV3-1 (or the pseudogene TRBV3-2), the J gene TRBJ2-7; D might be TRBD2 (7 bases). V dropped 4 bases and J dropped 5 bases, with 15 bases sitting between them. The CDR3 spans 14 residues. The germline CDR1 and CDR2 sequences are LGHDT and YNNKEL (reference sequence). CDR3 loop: CASSPTGGYNEQYF. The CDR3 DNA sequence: TGTGCCAGCAGCCCCACGGGGGGCTATAACGAGCAGTACTTC.

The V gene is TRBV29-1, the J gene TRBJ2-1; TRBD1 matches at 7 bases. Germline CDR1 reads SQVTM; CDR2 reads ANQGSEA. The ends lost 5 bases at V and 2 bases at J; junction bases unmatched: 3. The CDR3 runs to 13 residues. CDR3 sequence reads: CSVRGGAYNEQFF. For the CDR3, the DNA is TGCAGCGTTCGAGGGGGCGCCTACAATGAGCAGTTCTTC.

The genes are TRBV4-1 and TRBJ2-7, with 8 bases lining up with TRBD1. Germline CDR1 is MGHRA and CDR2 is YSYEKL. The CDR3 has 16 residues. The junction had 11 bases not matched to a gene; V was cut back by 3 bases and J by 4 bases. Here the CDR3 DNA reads TGCGCCAGCAGCCAGGCCCGGACAGGGAGTTTTTACGAGCAGTACTTC. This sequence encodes CASSQARTGSFYEQYF.

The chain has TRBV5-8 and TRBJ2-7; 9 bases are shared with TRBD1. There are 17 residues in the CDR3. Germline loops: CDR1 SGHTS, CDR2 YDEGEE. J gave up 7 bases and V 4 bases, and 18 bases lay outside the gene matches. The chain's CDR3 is CASSGYRGRDDPWEQYF. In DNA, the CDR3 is TGTGCCAGCAGCGGGTACAGGGGGCGCGACGACCCCTGGGAGCAGTACTTC. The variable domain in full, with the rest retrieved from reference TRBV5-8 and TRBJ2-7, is EAGVTQSPTHLIKTRGQQATLRCSPISGHTSVYWYQQALGLGLQFLLWYDEGEERNRGNFPPRFSGRQFPNYSSELNVNALELEDSALYLCASSGYRGRDDPWEQYFGPGTRLTVT.

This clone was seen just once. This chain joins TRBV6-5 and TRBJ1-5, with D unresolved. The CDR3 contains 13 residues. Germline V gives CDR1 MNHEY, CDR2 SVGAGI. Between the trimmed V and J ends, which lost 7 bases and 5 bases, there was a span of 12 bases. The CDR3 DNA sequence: TGTGCCAGCACCGCGTTCGTTGATCAGCCCCAGCATTTT. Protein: CASTAFVDQPQHF.

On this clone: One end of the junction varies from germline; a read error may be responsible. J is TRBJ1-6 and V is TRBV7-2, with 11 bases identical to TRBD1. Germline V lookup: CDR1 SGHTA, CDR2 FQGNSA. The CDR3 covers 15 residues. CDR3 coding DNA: TGTGCCAGCAGTTTAGGGACAGGGGGTCATTCACCCCTCCACTTT. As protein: CASSLGTGGHSPLHF. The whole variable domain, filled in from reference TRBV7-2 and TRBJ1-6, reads GAGVSQSPSNKVTEKGKDVELRCDPISGHTALYWYRQSLGQGLEFLIYFQGNSAPDKSGLPSDRFSAERTGGSVSTLTIQRTQQEDSAVYLCASSLGTGGHSPLHFGNGTRLTVT.

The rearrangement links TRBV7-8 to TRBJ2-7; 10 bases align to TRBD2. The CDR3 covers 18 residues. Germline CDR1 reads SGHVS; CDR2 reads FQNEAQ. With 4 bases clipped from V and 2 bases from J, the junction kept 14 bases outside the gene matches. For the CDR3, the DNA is TGTGCCAGCAGCTATGCCGTAGCGGGAGGTTCCGGAACCTACGAGCAGTACTTC. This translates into CASSYAVAGGSGTYEQYF. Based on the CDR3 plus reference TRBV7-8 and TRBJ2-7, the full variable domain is GAGVSQSPRYKVAKRGQDVALRCDPISGHVSLFWYQQALGQGPEFLTYFQNEAQLDKSGLPSDRFFAERPEGSVSTLKIQRTQQEDSAVYLCASSYAVAGGSGTYEQYFGPGTRLTVT.

The CDR3 sequence: CASSQAYSYEQYF. The DNA of the CDR3 is TGCGCCAGCAGCCAAGCATACTCCTACGAGCAGTACTTC. This chain links TRBV5-1 with TRBJ2-7; D not certain. The germline CDR1 and CDR2 sequences are SGHRS and YFSETQ. Between the trimmed V and J ends, which lost 4 bases and 0 bases, there was a span of 8 bases. The CDR3 extends over 13 amino acids.

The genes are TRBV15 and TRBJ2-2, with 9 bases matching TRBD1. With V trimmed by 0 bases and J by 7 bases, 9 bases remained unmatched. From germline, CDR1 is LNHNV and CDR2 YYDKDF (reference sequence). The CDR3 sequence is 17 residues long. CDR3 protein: CATSRDIGTGRVGELFF. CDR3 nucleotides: TGTGCCACCAGCAGAGATATTGGGACAGGGAGGGTCGGGGAGCTGTTTTTT. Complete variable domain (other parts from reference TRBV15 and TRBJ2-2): DAMVIQNPRYQVTQFGKPVTLSCSQTLNHNVMYWYQQKSSQAPKLLFHYYDKDFNNEADTPDNFQSRRPNTSFCFLDIRSPGLGDTAMYLCATSRDIGTGRVGELFFGEGSRLTVL.

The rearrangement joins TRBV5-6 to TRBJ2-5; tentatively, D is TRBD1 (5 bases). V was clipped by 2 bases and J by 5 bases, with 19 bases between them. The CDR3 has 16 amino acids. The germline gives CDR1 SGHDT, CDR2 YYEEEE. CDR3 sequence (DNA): TGTGCCAGCAGCTTTCAGGGCGGAACGCTGCCGGAGACCCAGTACTTC. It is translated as CASSFQGGTLPETQYF.

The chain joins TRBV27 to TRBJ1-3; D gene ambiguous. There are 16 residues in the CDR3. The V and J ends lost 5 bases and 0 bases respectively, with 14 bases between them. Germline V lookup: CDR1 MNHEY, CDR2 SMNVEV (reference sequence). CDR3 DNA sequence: TGTGCCAGCAGTCCAGCTCAGGAAGTCTCTGGAAACACCATATATTTT. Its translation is CASSPAQEVSGNTIYF.

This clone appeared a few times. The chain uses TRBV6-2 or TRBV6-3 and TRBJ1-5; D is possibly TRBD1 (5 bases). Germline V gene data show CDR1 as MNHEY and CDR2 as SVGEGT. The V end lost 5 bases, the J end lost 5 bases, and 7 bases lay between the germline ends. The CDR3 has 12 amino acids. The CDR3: CASSGGDQPQHF. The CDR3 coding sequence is TGTGCCAGCAGTGGGGGGGATCAGCCCCAGCATTTT.

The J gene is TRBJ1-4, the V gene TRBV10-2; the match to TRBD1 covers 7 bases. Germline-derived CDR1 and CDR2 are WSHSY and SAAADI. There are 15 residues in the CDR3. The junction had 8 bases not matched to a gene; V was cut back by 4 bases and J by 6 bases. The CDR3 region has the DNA TGCGCCAGCAGTGCAACAGGGGCATATGATGAAAAACTGTTTTTT. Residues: CASSATGAYDEKLFF.

The CDR3 here is CASSLGWGGYNEQFF. The CDR3 DNA is TGTGCCAGCAGCTTAGGGTGGGGGGGCTACAATGAGCAGTTCTTC. The genes are TRBV7-2 and TRBJ2-1; 7 bases align to TRBD2. Trimming removed 1 base from V and 3 bases from J; junction bases left unmatched: 3. The V gene's germline CDR1 is SGHTA and CDR2 FQGNSA. CDR3 length equals 15 residues.

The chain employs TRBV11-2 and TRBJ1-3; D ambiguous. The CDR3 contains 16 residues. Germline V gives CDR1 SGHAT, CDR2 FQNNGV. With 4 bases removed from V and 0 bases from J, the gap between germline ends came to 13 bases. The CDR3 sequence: CASSYGGADSGNTIYF. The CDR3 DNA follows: TGTGCCAGCAGCTACGGCGGAGCGGACTCTGGAAACACCATATATTTT.

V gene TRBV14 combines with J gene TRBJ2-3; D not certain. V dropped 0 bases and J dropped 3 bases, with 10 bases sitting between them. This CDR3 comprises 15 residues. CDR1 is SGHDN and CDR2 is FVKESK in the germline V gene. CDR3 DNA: TGTGCCAGCAGCCAAGATAGGAGATTTACAGATACGCAGTATTTT. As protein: CASSQDRRFTDTQYF.

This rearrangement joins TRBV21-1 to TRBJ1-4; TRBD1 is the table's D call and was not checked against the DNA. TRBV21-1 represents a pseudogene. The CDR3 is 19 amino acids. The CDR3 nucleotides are TGTGCCAGCAGCAAACCTTCCAGGGGCGCCAGAGGTGTTAATGAAAAACTGTTTTTT. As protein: CASSKPSRGARGVNEKLFF.

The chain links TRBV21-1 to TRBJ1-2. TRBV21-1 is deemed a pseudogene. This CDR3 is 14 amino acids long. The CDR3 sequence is CASSIRLLNYGYTF. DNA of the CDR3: TGTGCCAGCAGCATCCGACTCTTAAACTATGGCTACACCTTC.

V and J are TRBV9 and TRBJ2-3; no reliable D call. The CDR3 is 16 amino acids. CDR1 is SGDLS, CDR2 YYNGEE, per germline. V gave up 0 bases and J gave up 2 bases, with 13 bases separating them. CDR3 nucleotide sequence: TGTGCCAGCAGCGTAGGGGCTGATACTTACACAGATACGCAGTATTTT. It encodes CASSVGADTYTDTQYF.

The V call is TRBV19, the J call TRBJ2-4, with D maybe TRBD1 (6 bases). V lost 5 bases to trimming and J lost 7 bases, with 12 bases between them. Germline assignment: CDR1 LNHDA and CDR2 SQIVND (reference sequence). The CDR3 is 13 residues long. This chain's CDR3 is CASSLGQGNIQYF. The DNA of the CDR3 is TGTGCCAGTAGTTTAGGGCAGGGGAACATTCAGTACTTC.

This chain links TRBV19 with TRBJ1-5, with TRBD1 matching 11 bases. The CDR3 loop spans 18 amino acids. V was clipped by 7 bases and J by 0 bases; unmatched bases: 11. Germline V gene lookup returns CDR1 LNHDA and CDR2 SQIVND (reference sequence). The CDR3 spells CASTSGDRGLYSNQPQHF. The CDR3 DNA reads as TGTGCCAGTACCAGCGGGGACAGGGGGTTATATAGCAATCAGCCCCAGCATTTT.

DNA of the CDR3: TGTGCCAGCAGCTTAGGCGGACTAGCGGGACCATCGGGTGAGCAGTTCTTC. This encodes CASSLGGLAGPSGEQFF. This chain connects TRBV7-2 to TRBJ2-1; 12 nucleotides match TRBD2. After removal of 1 base from V and 9 bases from J, the junction contained 10 bases not matched to a gene. Looked up from germline, CDR1 is SGHTA and CDR2 is FQGNSA. This CDR3 comprises 17 residues.

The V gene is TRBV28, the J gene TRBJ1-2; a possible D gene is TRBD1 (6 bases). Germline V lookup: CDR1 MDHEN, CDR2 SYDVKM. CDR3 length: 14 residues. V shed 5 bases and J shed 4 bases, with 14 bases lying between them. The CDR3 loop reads CASSQRGRVYGYTF. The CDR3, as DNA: TGTGCCAGCAGTCAGAGGGGGAGGGTCTATGGCTACACCTTC.

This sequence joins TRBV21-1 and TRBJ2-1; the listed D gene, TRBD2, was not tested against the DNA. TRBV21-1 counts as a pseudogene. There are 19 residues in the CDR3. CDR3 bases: TGTGCCAGCAACACACCCGGGACTAGCGGGAGATACTCCTACAATGAGCAGTTCTTC. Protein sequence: CASNTPGTSGRYSYNEQFF.

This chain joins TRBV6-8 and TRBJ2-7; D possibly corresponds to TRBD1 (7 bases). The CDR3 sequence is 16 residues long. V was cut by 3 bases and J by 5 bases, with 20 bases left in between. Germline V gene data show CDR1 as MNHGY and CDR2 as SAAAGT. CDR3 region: CASSYNVRGAGHEQYF. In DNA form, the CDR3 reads TGTGCCAGCAGTTATAATGTCAGGGGGGCTGGCCACGAGCAGTACTTC.

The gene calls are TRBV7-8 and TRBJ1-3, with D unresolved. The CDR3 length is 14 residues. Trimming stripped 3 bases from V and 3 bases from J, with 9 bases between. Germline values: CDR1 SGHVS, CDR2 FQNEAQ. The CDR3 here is CASSFEANGNTIYF. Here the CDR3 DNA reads TGTGCCAGCAGCTTTGAGGCCAATGGAAACACCATATATTTT.